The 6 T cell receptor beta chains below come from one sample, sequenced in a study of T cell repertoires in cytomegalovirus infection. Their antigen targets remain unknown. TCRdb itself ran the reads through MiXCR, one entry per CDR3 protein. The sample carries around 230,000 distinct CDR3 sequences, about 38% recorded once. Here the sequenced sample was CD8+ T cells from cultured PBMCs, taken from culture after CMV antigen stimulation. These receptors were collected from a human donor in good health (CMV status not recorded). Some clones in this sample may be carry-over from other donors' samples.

CDR3 in DNA: TGTGCCAGCAGTTTGAACCCTGAAGAGACCCAGTACTTC. Its protein product is CASSLNPEETQYF. The chain combines TRBV12-3 or TRBV12-4 with TRBJ2-5, with D unclear. The length of the CDR3 is 13 residues. V was trimmed by 3 bases and J by 3 bases, leaving 8 bases between them.

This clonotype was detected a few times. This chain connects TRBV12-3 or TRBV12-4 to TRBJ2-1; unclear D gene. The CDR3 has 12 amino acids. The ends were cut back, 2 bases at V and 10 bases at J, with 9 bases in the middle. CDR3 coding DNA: TGTGCCAGCAGTTTAAACCGCCGCGAGCAGTTCTTC. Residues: CASSLNRREQFF.

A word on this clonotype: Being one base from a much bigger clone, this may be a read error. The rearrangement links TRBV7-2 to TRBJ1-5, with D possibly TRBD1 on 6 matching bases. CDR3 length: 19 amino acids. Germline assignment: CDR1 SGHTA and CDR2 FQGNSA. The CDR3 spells CAGSLALQGRELSNQPQHF. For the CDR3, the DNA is TGTGCCGGCAGCTTAGCGTTACAGGGAAGAGAGTTAAGCAATCAGCCCCAGCATTTT.

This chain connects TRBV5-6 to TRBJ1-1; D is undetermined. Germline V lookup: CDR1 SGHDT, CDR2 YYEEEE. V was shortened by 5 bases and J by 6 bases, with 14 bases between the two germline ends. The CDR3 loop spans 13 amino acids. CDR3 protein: CASRPNVGPEAFF. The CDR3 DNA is TGTGCCAGCAGACCCAACGTTGGACCTGAAGCTTTCTTT.

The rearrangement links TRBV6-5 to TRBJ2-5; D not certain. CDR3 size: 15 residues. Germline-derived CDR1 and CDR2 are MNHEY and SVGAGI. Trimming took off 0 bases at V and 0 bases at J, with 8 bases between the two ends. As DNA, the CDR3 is TGTGCCAGCAGTTACTCGGACGCTAACCAAGAGACCCAGTACTTC. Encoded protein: CASSYSDANQETQYF.

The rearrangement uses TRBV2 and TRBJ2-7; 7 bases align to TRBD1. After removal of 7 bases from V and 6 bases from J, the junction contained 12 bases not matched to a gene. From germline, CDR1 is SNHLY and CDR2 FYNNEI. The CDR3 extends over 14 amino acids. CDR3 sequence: CASTPRGLSSEQYF. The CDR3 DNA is TGTGCCAGCACCCCAAGGGGGCTCAGCAGCGAGCAGTACTTC.